One sample yielded the 21 T cell receptor beta chains listed below, sequenced in a study of monozygotic twins with inflammatory bowel disease. TCRdb re-called the 5' RACE reads, yielding one record per CDR3 amino acid sequence without DNA. The listing records 330,000 or so distinct CDR3 sequences. What was sequenced was blood. Receptor source: a human donor with ulcerative colitis or Crohn's disease, or a healthy co-twin of an affected twin (not recorded which).

The chain recombines TRBV5-1 with TRBJ2-3; with no DNA, the TCRdb D assignment of TRBD1 cannot be verified. The CDR3 length is 13 residues. Germline V gene sequence: CDR1 SGHRS, CDR2 YFSETQ. The CDR3 is CASSTPGSNTQYF.

The chain carries TRBV10-2 and TRBJ1-6; the D gene TCRdb calls, TRBD1, cannot be checked with no DNA. Germline lookup yields CDR1 WSHSY and CDR2 SAAADI. The CDR3 extends over 15 amino acids. Here the CDR3 reads CASNTRDRDHSPLHF.

The chain has TRBV20-1 and TRBJ2-1. The CDR3 covers 13 residues. Germline lookup yields CDR1 DFQATT and CDR2 SNEGSKA (reference sequence). The CDR3 spells CSARDRPLNEQFF.

This sequence joins TRBV7-9 and TRBJ1-1; TCRdb calls TRBD1, which cannot be checked without DNA. The germline V gene encodes CDR1 SEHNR and CDR2 FQNEAQ (reference sequence). The CDR3 length is 17 residues. The CDR3: CASSPDRDRGRGTEAFF.

The chain recombines TRBV12-3 or TRBV12-4 with TRBJ1-6. CDR3 length: 15 residues. CDR3: CASSAGSSYNSPLHF.

The gene calls are TRBV6-5 and TRBJ1-1; with no DNA, the TCRdb D assignment of TRBD1 cannot be verified. In germline, CDR1 is MNHEY, CDR2 SVGAGI. CDR3 length equals 15 residues. The CDR3 loop is CASSYSNPGRPEAFF.

V usage is TRBV5-6 and J usage is TRBJ2-1; the D gene TCRdb calls, TRBD1, cannot be checked with no DNA. The CDR3 loop spans 16 amino acids. Germline assignment: CDR1 SGHDT and CDR2 YYEEEE. The chain's CDR3 is CASSLMRGNSYNEQFF.

The CDR3 sequence: CASSIRGGASYEQYF. V and J are TRBV28 and TRBJ2-7; checking the TCRdb D call of TRBD1 is not possible without DNA. In germline, CDR1 is MDHEN, CDR2 SYDVKM. There are 15 residues in the CDR3.

The rearrangement links TRBV20-1 to TRBJ2-7; TCRdb lists TRBD2, though no DNA is available to test this call. Germline CDR1 is DFQATT and CDR2 is SNEGSKA (reference sequence). This CDR3 has 13 residues. CDR3 sequence reads: CSARDPASDEQYF.

This chain uses TRBV7-2 with TRBJ2-2; TCRdb calls TRBD1, which cannot be checked without DNA. This CDR3 is 16 amino acids long. Looked up from germline, CDR1 is SGHTA and CDR2 is FQGNSA. The chain's CDR3 is CASSSRTGTGPGELFF.

The V call is TRBV7-9, the J call TRBJ2-7; absent DNA, TCRdb's TRBD1 call cannot be checked. The CDR3 has 14 residues. CDR1 SEHNR and CDR2 FQNEAQ come from the germline V gene (reference sequence). CDR3 amino acids: CASSERQGPYEQYF.

The chain joins TRBV5-1 to TRBJ2-1; TCRdb designates TRBD1, a call that cannot be tested without DNA. Germline values: CDR1 SGHRS, CDR2 YFSETQ. There are 20 residues in the CDR3. This CDR3 is CASSLNPGGLGAGNYNEQFF.

This chain uses TRBV28 with TRBJ2-3; TCRdb's D gene call, TRBD1, goes unchecked for lack of DNA. Per germline, CDR1 MDHEN and CDR2 SYDVKM. The CDR3 runs 13 residues. The CDR3: CASHGGRLKGEYF.

The chain employs TRBV18 and TRBJ1-4; as DNA is missing, the TRBD1 call by TCRdb cannot be tested. CDR1 KGHSH and CDR2 LQKENI come from the germline V gene. This CDR3 is 14 amino acids long. This CDR3 reads CASSPQGSNEKLFF.

J is TRBJ1-3 and V is TRBV7-3. CDR3 length: 13 amino acids. Germline V gene data show CDR1 as SGHTA and CDR2 as FQGTGA. The CDR3 here is CASSSGLGNTIYF. Filled out from reference TRBV7-3 and TRBJ1-3, the complete variable domain reads GAGVSQTPSNKVTEKGKYVELRCDPISGHTALYWYRQSLGQGPEFLIYFQGTGAADDSGLPNDRFFAVRPEGSVSTLKIQRTERGDSAVYLCASSSGLGNTIYFGEGSWLTVV.

The chain uses TRBV4-1 and TRBJ2-1; TCRdb lists TRBD1, though no DNA is available to test this call. Germline loops: CDR1 MGHRA, CDR2 YSYEKL. This CDR3 has 17 residues. This chain's CDR3 is CASSQGPLGGTYNEQFF.

V and J are TRBV20-1 and TRBJ1-1; TCRdb's D gene call, TRBD1, goes unchecked for lack of DNA. CDR1 and CDR2 (germline): DFQATT, SNEGSKA (reference sequence). The CDR3 runs to 13 residues. CDR3 sequence reads: CSARRQGGSEAFF.

The genes are TRBV6-5 and TRBJ2-2; no DNA is available, so the TRBD1 call from TCRdb remains unchecked. Germline V gene lookup returns CDR1 MNHEY and CDR2 SVGAGI. CDR3 length: 12 residues. The CDR3 protein is CASRFDREELFF.

This chain links TRBV28 with TRBJ1-2; as DNA is missing, the TRBD1 call by TCRdb cannot be tested. The germline CDR1 and CDR2 sequences are MDHEN and SYDVKM. The CDR3 length is 14 residues. The CDR3 sequence: CASGRPGRPGSYTF.

CDR3 residues: CASSGPTGSSYNEQFF. V gene TRBV7-9 combines with J gene TRBJ2-1; absent DNA, TCRdb's TRBD1 call cannot be checked. Germline V CDR1 and CDR2: SEHNR, FQNEAQ (reference sequence). The CDR3 length is 16 residues.

This chain connects TRBV20-1 to TRBJ2-7; the TRBD1 assignment by TCRdb is unverifiable without DNA. Per germline, CDR1 DFQATT and CDR2 SNEGSKA (reference sequence). The CDR3 runs 13 residues. CDR3 residues: CSAGRDRGYEQYF.